This T cell receptor beta chain comes out of a study of cytomegalovirus exposure and HLA in healthy donors (dated by TCRdb to between 2016 and 2019). Broadly, across the study: According to a later analysis, the 120 validation repertoires were produced on the same platform as the 700 or so repertoires of the first cohort. High-throughput TCR immunosequencing, statistical association of individual TCRs with disease status, and machine learning were combined to predict cytomegalovirus infection status. A separate validation cohort of 100 to 150 different subjects was used in addition to the approximately 700-subject first cohort. The study was designed to test whether signatures of past pathogen exposure could be identified by cataloging public T cell receptors.

The trim is 6 bases for V and 4 bases for J, with a gap of 9 bases between the germline ends. From cysteine to phenylalanine, the CDR3 is 12 amino acids long. Of all the DNA, just the CDR3 is kept, 36 bases in frame from base 1. For CDR1 and CDR2, the germline V gene (reference sequence) lists MNHEY and SMNVEV. Separate from the roughly 700-subject first cohort, the validation cohort of over 90 subjects was the group to which the donors belonged. Overall results and qualifications from the work: Across donors, most TCR sequences were observed very rarely, whereas some public TCRs were present in many individuals. In a later analysis, TCRs clustered in the first cohort were found to also tend to co-occur in the approximately 120 validation repertoires, with approximately 93% of cluster scores above 0. A few of the identified cytomegalovirus-associated TCR beta chains were confirmed in vitro to be specific for cytomegalovirus antigens. In the study, 150 to 200 TCR beta chains were listed as associated with cytomegalovirus. The authors suggested that the approach could potentially be extended to other disease states and immunological phenotypes. A later analysis had no HLA typing for the validation cohort, so co-occurrence there was scored across all 130 or so repertoires. The classifier was reported to diagnose cytomegalovirus status with high specificity and sensitivity in both the original and validation cohorts.

Libraries came from the immunoSEQ multiplex PCR assay. Under the source paper's analysis protocol: A statistical classification framework was built to diagnose cytomegalovirus status from the catalog of TCR beta chain sequences. The source is immuneACCESS, and TCRdb retained only in-frame sequences with V and J called. Part of the clones is not carried over; for the studies checked, unresolved V genes explain less than half of this, and the remainder is unexplained. V, J and clone size reflect that table, while D and trimming were determined from the DNA. This sample lists 300,000 to 450,000 clones; 70% to 90% were detected once. The top ten constitute roughly 0.75% of the sample. For this clone: Which antigen it targets is not known. Base quality data are lacking; no much larger clone is found one base away.

The sample consisted of PBMCs. This TCR derives from a woman aged 18 to 35 in good health and CMV-seronegative. Here the chain combines TRBV27 and TRBJ2-5, with TRBD1 perhaps the D gene, on 5 matching bases. The DNA reads as follows: TGTGCCAGCAGCACAGGTGGAGAGACCCAGTACTTC. The translation is CASSTGGETQYF.